Presented here are 11 T cell receptor beta chains from one specimen sequenced in a study of T cells after yellow fever vaccination. TCRdb itself ran the 5' RACE reads through MiXCR, one entry per CDR3 protein. The table has around 590,000 distinct CDR3 sequences, roughly an eighth seen once. The sample was PBMCs, taken on the day of the yellow fever booster vaccination. Source of these receptors: a man aged 25-40 years who received the YFV17D yellow fever vaccine.

This clonotype has only a few counts. The CDR3 reads CASSPAGTARYEQYF. In DNA, the CDR3 is TGTGCCAGCTCACCTGCAGGGACAGCCCGCTACGAGCAGTACTTC. This chain uses TRBV18 with TRBJ2-7, with 7 bases lining up with TRBD1. The CDR3 has 15 residues. Germline V gene lookup returns CDR1 KGHSH and CDR2 LQKENI. V trimming: 3 bases; J trimming: 3 bases; junction bases outside the gene matches: 8.

This clonotype has only a few counts. This chain connects TRBV20-1 to TRBJ2-7, with D unresolved. Trimming removed 6 bases at V and 0 bases at J, with 18 bases between. The length of the CDR3 is 15 residues. In germline, CDR1 is DFQATT, CDR2 SNEGSKA (reference sequence). The CDR3 spells CSAAGFGRSSYEQYF. CDR3 bases: TGCAGTGCGGCCGGCTTTGGTCGAAGCTCCTACGAGCAGTACTTC.

This clonotype occurred a few times. This rearrangement joins TRBV7-3 to TRBJ2-2; 10 bases map to TRBD2. The CDR3 has 16 amino acids. Per germline, CDR1 SGHTA and CDR2 FQGTGA. J was trimmed by 3 bases and V by 4 bases; bases with no gene match: 5. The CDR3 region has the DNA TGTGCCAGCAGCTCAAATAGCGGGAGGTACACCGGGGAGCTGTTTTTT. It specifies CASSSNSGRYTGELFF.

This clonotype was seen only a few times. The V call is TRBV19, the J call TRBJ2-2; 7 nucleotides line up with TRBD1. The CDR3 length is 14 residues. CDR1 and CDR2 (germline): LNHDA, SQIVND (reference sequence). DNA of the CDR3: TGTGCAGCCACAGGGGACCCGAACACCGGGGAGCTGTTTTTT. Translation: CAATGDPNTGELFF.

The chain couples TRBV7-9 to TRBJ2-5; 11 nucleotides align to TRBD1. The germline V gene encodes CDR1 SEHNR and CDR2 FQNEAQ (reference sequence). This CDR3 has 14 amino acids. Trimming cost V 4 bases and J 4 bases; bases outside gene matches: 2. The CDR3 region has the DNA TGTGCCAGCAGCTGGACAGGGGGCGTAGAGACCCAGTACTTC. This codes for CASSWTGGVETQYF.

CDR3 residues: CASSRDLPSVGDTQYF. The CDR3 DNA reads TGTGCCAGCAGCCGAGACCTACCCTCAGTGGGAGATACGCAGTATTTT. The V call is TRBV6-2 or TRBV6-3, the J call TRBJ2-3, with D uncertain. CDR1 MNHEY and CDR2 SVGEGT come from the germline V gene. The CDR3 spans 16 residues. The V end lost 6 bases, the J end lost 5 bases, and 21 bases lay between the germline ends.

This clonotype was detected ten times or more. The J gene is TRBJ1-1, the V gene TRBV28; weak D call: TRBD1 (5 bases). The length of the CDR3 is 11 residues. The V end lost 5 bases, the J end lost 8 bases, and 9 bases lay between the germline ends. Germline assignment: CDR1 MDHEN and CDR2 SYDVKM. The CDR3 reads CASSPGAEAFF. CDR3 DNA: TGTGCCAGCAGTCCCGGGGCAGAAGCTTTCTTT.

This clonotype came up a few times. The V and J genes are TRBV18 and TRBJ1-1; 10 nucleotides agree with TRBD1. The junction had 11 bases not matched to a gene; V was cut back by 3 bases and J by 4 bases. Germline lookup yields CDR1 KGHSH and CDR2 LQKENI. The CDR3 contains 17 residues. This chain's CDR3 is CASSPGQGLERGTEAFF. In nucleotides, the CDR3 is TGTGCCAGCTCACCGGGACAGGGGTTAGAGAGGGGCACTGAAGCTTTCTTT.

The chain couples TRBV25-1 to TRBJ2-5, with 7 bases aligning to TRBD2. The CDR3 consists of 15 residues. The junction had 6 bases not matched to a gene; V was cut back by 4 bases and J by 1 base. Germline loops: CDR1 MGHDK, CDR2 SYGVNS. In DNA form, the CDR3 reads TGTGCCAGCAGTGCGGGCGGGAGCTTCCAAGAGACCCAGTACTTC. Protein sequence: CASSAGGSFQETQYF.

The chain couples TRBV15 to TRBJ1-1, with D hard to call. V lost 0 bases to trimming and J lost 2 bases, with 13 bases between them. The CDR3 is 16 amino acids. Looked up from germline, CDR1 is LNHNV and CDR2 is YYDKDF (reference sequence). The CDR3 region has the DNA TGTGCCACCAGCAGAGATAGGGCCAGCGAAAACACTGAAGCTTTCTTT. This gives the protein CATSRDRASENTEAFF.

This clonotype was observed a handful of times. The chain combines TRBV20-1 with TRBJ2-2; 11 nucleotides agree with TRBD2. This CDR3 has 15 amino acids. J gave up 6 bases and V 5 bases, and 8 bases lay outside the gene matches. Per the germline V gene, CDR1 is DFQATT and CDR2 is SNEGSKA (reference sequence). This chain's CDR3 is CSAEGLAARSGELFF. Written as DNA, the CDR3 is TGCAGTGCTGAGGGACTAGCGGCTAGGTCCGGGGAGCTGTTTTTT.